What follows are 4 T cell receptor beta chains derived from one specimen sequenced in a study of CD8 T cells in Susac syndrome. Random-hexamer reverse transcription was applied to roughly 0.5 to 1 ug RNA. TCRdb used MiXCR to reprocess the immunoSEQ multiplex PCR reads, holding one entry per CDR3 protein. The sample carries about 300,000 distinct CDR3 sequences, 65% to 90% recorded once. The sample taken for sequencing was CD8+ T cells from PBMCs. The receptors were sampled from a human donor with multiple sclerosis.

V is TRBV12-3 or TRBV12-4 and J is TRBJ1-4, with no clear D. The CDR3 is 16 residues long. V shed 6 bases and J shed 0 bases, with 14 bases lying between them. The CDR3 region is CASSQPWSATNEKLFF. Written as DNA, the CDR3 is TGTGCCAGCAGCCAGCCGTGGAGTGCAACTAATGAAAAACTGTTTTTT.

The chain's CDR3 is CATRSSGSTGELFF. CDR3 DNA sequence: TGTGCCACGAGGAGTAGCGGGAGTACCGGGGAGCTGTTTTTT. This chain joins TRBV24-1 and TRBJ2-2; TRBD2 matches 9 bases. The ends lost 10 bases at V and 5 bases at J; junction bases unmatched: 7. The germline CDR1 and CDR2 sequences are KGHDR and SFDVKD. This CDR3 has 14 residues.

The CDR3 bases are TGTGCCAGCAGTCCCCCCGGTCTGGGGTGGAGCAATCAGCCCCAGCATTTT. It codes for CASSPPGLGWSNQPQHF. The chain joins TRBV7-9 to TRBJ1-5; D gene ambiguous. This CDR3 spans 17 amino acids. Trimming pared 6 bases from V and 1 base from J, leaving 19 bases between. CDR1 and CDR2 (germline): SEHNR, FQNEAQ (reference sequence).

This chain links TRBV2 with TRBJ2-1; 8 nucleotides line up with TRBD2. The CDR3 loop spans 15 amino acids. Per germline, CDR1 SNHLY and CDR2 FYNNEI. V lost 3 bases to trimming and J lost 4 bases; unmatched junction nucleotides: 5. The CDR3 sequence: CASSDEGLGYNEQFF. DNA of the CDR3: TGTGCCAGCAGTGACGAGGGACTAGGTTACAATGAGCAGTTCTTC.